This T cell receptor beta chain was captured by sequencing in a study of T cells in Graves' hyperthyroidism and ophthalmopathy. This clonotype came up a few times. The antigen remains unidentified. Clinical symptoms, serum thyroxine, TRAb, thyroid ultrasound and orbital computed tomography informed diagnoses. PBMCs came from around 9.7 ml fresh peripheral blood. There were TCR beta CDR3 regions amplified from RNA transcripts. Initially, a first-round RT-PCR of the TCR CDR3 employed the HTBI primer set. TCRdb called the multiplex PCR reads again in MiXCR, with one record for every CDR3 protein. The sample lists under 600,000 distinct CDR3 sequences; about a sixth were seen once. The study's findings and limits: Most expanded thyroid clonotypes above 0.001 recurred in blood.

The sample taken for sequencing was blood. The clonotype comes from a woman between 40 and 55 years old with Graves' ophthalmopathy.

DNA for the CDR3: TGTGCCAGCTTGGCCATGGGTAGCGAGCAGTACTTC. It translates to CASLAMGSEQYF. The J gene is TRBJ2-7, the V gene TRBV5-5; D not certain. Germline CDR1 is SGHKS and CDR2 is YYEKEE (reference sequence). The CDR3 totals 12 residues. V lost 7 bases and J 6 bases, leaving 14 bases between the germline ends.